The clone carrying this T cell receptor beta chain was recorded only once. V shed 6 bases and J 18 bases; nucleotides not matched to a gene: 9. CDR3 length equals 12 residues. From germline, CDR1 is WSHSY and CDR2 SAAADI. This record comes from a study of blood T cell repertoires in COVID-19. Generated by immunoSEQ multiplex PCR, the TCRdb table keeps only in-frame clones and is missing some. There are around 28,000 clones in the sample; approximately 92% occur only once, and 25% to 35% lies in the top ten. V usage is TRBV10-2 and J usage is TRBJ1-6; 9 bases match TRBD1. Sequencing input: peripheral blood. This sequence was found in a man older than 75 with acute or convalescent COVID-19. The CDR3 DNA is TGCGCCAGCAGGGACACAGGGGGCGCGGCCCACTTT. This encodes CASRDTGGAAHF.